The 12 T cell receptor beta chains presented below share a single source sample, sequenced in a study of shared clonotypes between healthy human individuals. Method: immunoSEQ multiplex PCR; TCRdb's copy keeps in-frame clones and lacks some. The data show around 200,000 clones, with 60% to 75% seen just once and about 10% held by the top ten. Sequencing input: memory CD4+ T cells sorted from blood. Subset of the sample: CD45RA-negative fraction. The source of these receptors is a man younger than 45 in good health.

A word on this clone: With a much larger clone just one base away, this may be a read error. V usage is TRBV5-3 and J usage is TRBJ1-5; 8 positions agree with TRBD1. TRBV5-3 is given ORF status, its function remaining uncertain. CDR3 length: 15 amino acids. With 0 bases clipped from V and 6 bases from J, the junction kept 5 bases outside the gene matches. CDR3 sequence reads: CARSLEAGGGQPQHF. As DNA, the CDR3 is TGTGCCAGAAGCTTGGAAGCAGGGGGCGGTCAGCCCCAGCATTTT.

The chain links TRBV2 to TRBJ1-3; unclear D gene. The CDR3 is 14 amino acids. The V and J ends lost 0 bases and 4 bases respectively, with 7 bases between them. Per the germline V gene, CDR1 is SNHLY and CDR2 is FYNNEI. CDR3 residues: CASSEARGGNTIYF. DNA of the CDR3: TGTGCCAGCAGTGAAGCGCGAGGGGGAAACACCATATATTTT.

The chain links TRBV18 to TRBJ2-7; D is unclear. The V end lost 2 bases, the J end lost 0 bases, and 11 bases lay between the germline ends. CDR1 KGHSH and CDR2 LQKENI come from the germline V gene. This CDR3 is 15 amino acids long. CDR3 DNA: TGTGCCAGCTCACCATCTTCTCGGTCCTCCTACGAGCAGTACTTC. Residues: CASSPSSRSSYEQYF.

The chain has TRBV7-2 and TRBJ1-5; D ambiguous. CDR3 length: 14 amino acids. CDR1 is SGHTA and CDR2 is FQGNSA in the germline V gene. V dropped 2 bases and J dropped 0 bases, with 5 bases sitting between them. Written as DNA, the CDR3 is TGTGCCAGCAGCTTAAGGGTTAGCAATCAGCCCCAGCATTTT. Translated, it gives CASSLRVSNQPQHF.

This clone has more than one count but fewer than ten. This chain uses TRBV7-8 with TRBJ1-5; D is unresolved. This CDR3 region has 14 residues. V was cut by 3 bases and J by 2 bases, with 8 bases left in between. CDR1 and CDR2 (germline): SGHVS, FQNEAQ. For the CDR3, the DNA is TGTGCCAGCAGCTTTCAGGCTCGCAATCAGCCCCAGCATTTT. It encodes CASSFQARNQPQHF.

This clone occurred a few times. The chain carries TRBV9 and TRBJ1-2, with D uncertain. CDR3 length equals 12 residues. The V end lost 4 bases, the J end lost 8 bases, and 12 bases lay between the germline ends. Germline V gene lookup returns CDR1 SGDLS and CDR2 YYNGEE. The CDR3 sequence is CASSPRGGGYTF. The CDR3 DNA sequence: TGTGCCAGCAGCCCCCGGGGAGGAGGCTACACCTTC. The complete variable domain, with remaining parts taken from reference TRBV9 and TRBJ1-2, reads DSGVTQTPKHLITATGQRVTLRCSPRSGDLSVYWYQQSLDQGLQFLIQYYNGEERAKGNILERFSAQQFPDLHSELNLSSLELGDSALYFCASSPRGGGYTFGSGTRLTVV.

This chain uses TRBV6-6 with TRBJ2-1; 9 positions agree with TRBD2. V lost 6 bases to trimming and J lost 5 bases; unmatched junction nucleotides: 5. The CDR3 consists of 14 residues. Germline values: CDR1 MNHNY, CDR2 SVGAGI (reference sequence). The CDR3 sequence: CASSIAGVHNEQFF. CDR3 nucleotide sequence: TGTGCCAGCAGCATAGCGGGAGTACACAATGAGCAGTTCTTC.

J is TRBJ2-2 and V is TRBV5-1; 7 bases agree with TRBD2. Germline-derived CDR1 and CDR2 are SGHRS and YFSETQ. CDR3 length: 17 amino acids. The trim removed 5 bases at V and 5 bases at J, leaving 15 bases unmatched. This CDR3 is CASRIRPGGRETGELFF. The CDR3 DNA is TGCGCCAGCAGGATTAGACCGGGAGGTCGGGAGACCGGGGAGCTGTTTTTT.

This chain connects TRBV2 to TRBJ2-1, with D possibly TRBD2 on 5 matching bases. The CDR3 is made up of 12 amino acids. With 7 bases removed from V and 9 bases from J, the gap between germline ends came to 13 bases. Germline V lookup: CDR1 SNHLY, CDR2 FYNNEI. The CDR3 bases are TGTGCCAGCACTTACCGGGGTCCTGAGCAGTTCTTC. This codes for CASTYRGPEQFF.

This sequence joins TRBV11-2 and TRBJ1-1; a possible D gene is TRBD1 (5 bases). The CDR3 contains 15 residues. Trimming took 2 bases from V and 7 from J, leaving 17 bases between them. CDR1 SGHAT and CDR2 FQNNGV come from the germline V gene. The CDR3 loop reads CASSLSLSYGGEAFF. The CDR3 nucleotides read TGTGCCAGCAGCTTAAGTCTATCGTATGGGGGTGAAGCTTTCTTT. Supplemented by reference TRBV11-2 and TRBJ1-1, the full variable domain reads EAGVAQSPRYKIIEKRQSVAFWCNPISGHATLYWYQQILGQGPKLLIQFQNNGVVDDSQLPKDRFSAERLKGVDSTLKIQPAKLEDSAVYLCASSLSLSYGGEAFFGQGTRLTVV.

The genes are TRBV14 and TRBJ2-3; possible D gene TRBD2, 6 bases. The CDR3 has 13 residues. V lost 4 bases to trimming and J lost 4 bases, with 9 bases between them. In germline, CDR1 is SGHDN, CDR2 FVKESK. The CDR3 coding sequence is TGTGCCAGCAGCCGAGCGGGCGCAGATACGCAGTATTTT. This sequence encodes CASSRAGADTQYF.

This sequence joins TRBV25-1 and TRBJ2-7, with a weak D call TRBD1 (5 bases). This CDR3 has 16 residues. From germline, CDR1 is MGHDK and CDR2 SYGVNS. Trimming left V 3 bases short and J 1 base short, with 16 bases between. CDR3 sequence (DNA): TGTGCCAGCAGTGAGGCGGTTCGTCAGGGATCCTACGAGCAGTACTTC. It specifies CASSEAVRQGSYEQYF.